This record covers a single T cell receptor beta chain. The antigen is unknown. V was trimmed by 6 bases and J by 1 base, leaving 9 bases between them. Germline V lookup: CDR1 MNHNS, CDR2 SASEGT. CDR3 length: 13 residues. These data belong to a study of graft-versus-host responses after intestinal transplantation. Across the study: Transplant types were multivisceral, liver-intestinal, or isolated intestinal. General study results and limits: GvH clones turned up in recipient marrow; some had shown up first in ileum or blood. Patients who carried graft-donor T cell macrochimerism also had high graft-versus-host to host-versus-graft clonal ratios in their allografts.

The data were produced by immunoSEQ multiplex PCR, yet TCRdb's version contains in-frame clones alone and is incomplete. The data show roughly 43,000 clones, about 95% seen once. The receptor was derived from a human patient who received an intestinal transplant, so some T cells may come from the graft donor. The sequences come from PBMCs, collected approximately 340 days after intestinal transplant. The V call is TRBV6-1, the J call TRBJ1-1; D unresolved. The chain's CDR3 is CASSITGNTEAFF. The CDR3 region has the DNA TGTGCCAGCAGCATAACGGGGAACACTGAAGCTTTCTTT.